Described below is a single TCR beta chain sequence and its context. Antigen unknown. This may stem from a read error, because a much larger clone lies one nucleotide away. This specimen belongs to a study of blood T cells in healthy people across ages. The study, taken as a whole, reports: CMV infection status of these donors was not known. Diversity estimates from one million T cells were considered underestimates.

Using a J-beta primer mix together with a sample-barcoded 5' primer, a second PCR was run for roughly 6 to 11 cycles. Researchers report that a template-switch adaptor with 12 random nucleotides tagged each cDNA molecule. Each CDR3 protein gets one entry after TCRdb re-called the 5' RACE reads with MiXCR. The repertoire consists of around 650,000 distinct CDR3 sequences, with 35% to 50% occurring once and the leading ten covering about 30%. The CDR3 runs 14 residues. From germline, CDR1 is MGHDK and CDR2 SYGVNS. The chain couples TRBV25-1 to TRBJ2-7; D unclear. The sequencing input was blood. This clonotype originated in an elderly man in good health. The CDR3 nucleotides read TGTACCAGCAGTGAATATAACTCGCCTTACGAGCAGTACTTC. Protein product: CTSSEYNSPYEQYF.